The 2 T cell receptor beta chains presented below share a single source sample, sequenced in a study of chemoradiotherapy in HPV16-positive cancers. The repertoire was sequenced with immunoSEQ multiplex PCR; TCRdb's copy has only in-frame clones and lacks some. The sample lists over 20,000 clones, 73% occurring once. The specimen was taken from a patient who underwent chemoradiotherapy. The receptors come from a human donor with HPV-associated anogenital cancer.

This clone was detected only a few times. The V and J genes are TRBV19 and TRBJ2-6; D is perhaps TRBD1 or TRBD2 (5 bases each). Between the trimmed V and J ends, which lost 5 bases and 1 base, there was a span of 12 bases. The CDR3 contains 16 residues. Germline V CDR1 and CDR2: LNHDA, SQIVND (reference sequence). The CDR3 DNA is TGTGCCAGTAGTCCCAAGGGGAGATCTGGGGCCAACGTCCTGACTTTC. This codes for CASSPKGRSGANVLTF.

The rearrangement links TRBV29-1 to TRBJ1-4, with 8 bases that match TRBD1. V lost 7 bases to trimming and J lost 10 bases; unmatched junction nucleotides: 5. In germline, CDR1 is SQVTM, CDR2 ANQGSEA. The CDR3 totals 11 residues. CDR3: CSGTGGGKLFF. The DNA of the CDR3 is TGCAGCGGTACAGGGGGAGGAAAACTGTTTTTT.